This T cell receptor (beta chain) was sequenced for a study of blood T cells in healthy people across ages. Study conclusions and caveats: Unknown donor CMV status possibly confounded expanded clonotype changes.

CDR3 length: 14 residues. Germline V gives CDR1 SGHRS, CDR2 YFSETQ. This clonotype was seen a handful of times. The antigen is undetermined. This may arise from a read error, as a much more abundant clone is one base away. A second PCR of 7 to 11 cycles used a sample-barcoded 5' primer and a J-beta primer mix. MiXCR, applied by TCRdb to the 5' RACE reads, yields one record per CDR3 protein. This sample has around 1,700,000 distinct CDR3 sequences, with roughly 27% found just once. The sequenced sample was blood. This TCR was recovered from a woman under 40 in good health. The chain couples TRBV5-1 to TRBJ1-1, with D tentatively TRBD1 (5 bases). CDR3: CTSSLGGGPTEAFF. CDR3 bases: TGCACCAGCAGCCTTGGGGGGGGTCCCACTGAAGCTTTCTTT.